This T cell receptor (beta chain) was obtained from a study of blood T cell repertoires in COVID-19 (dated by TCRdb to 2020 to 2022). In terms of the full investigation: Samples covering the acute and convalescent phases of COVID-19 were provided by collaborators in the United States, Italy and Spain. The prospective study material was composed of cDNA or gDNA derived from T cells, B-cell-depleted T cells, or PBMCs. Deeply sampled blood TCRbeta repertoires from subjects exposed to, actively infected with, or recovered from COVID-19 were included in the dataset. The repertoires were released in a freely available public database intended as a resource for research on the immune response to SARS-CoV-2. Samples were obtained from the ongoing ImmuneRACE study (first 160 participants) and from 1,254 subjects provided by 6 global collaborators. A de-identified subject ID, COVID-19 status, age in years and sex were almost always included in the sample metadata. Where HLA class I and class II types were available, the types were taken from metadata supplied by the sample provider, not from assay-based typing. On the study overall, not on this receptor specifically: How much clinical and demographic metadata was included differed by source and by participant, and the metadata was provided uncurated.

TCRbeta CDR3 regions were amplified from genomic DNA by means of the immunoSEQ Assay, a bias-controlled multiplex PCR. The source study handled its data this way. The number of nucleated cells in each sample was estimated from the amplification of reference gene primers within the assay. To quantify the absolute abundance of each unique TCRbeta CDR3 rearrangement, sequence reads were collapsed and filtered. Productive Simpson clonality was computed per sample as the square root of Simpson's diversity index over productive rearrangements. TCRdb stores this immuneACCESS table with in-frame sequences only. Part of the clones is absent; in the studies checked, under half of the shortfall reflects unresolved V genes, and no reason is known for the rest. The V and J calls and clone size come from that table; D and trimming were worked out from the DNA. The sample table contains a few hundred thousand clones; only one count was recorded for around 90% of them. Together, the top ten hold about a fifth of the sample.

Participants in the prospective study were enrolled through a virtual design, were aged roughly 18 to 90 years, and lived in some 24 United States geographic areas. In the prospective study, participants were assigned to cohorts based on the clinical history participants reported in a screening survey and a study questionnaire. ImmuneRACE Cohort 3 recovered participants were defined by two consecutive negative NP/OP PCR tests, healthcare professional clearance, or symptom resolution. Mobile phlebotomists in the prospective study collected whole blood, serum and a nasopharyngeal or oropharyngeal swab from every participant. Additional blood draws and questionnaires over an approximately two-month period could optionally be provided by prospective study participants. Prospective study blood samples were shipped either frozen or at room temperature before DNA extraction. Comment on this clone: Its specific antigen is unknown. There are no base qualities to consult, and no much larger clone falls within one base.

The trim is 2 bases for V and 3 bases for J, with a gap of 10 bases between the germline ends. Spanning cysteine to phenylalanine, the CDR3 consists of 14 amino acids. The only DNA kept is the CDR3, 42 bases in frame from the first base. CDR1 and CDR2 are read off the germline V gene (reference sequence) as LGHDT and YNNKEL. This receptor was taken from a woman in her twenties or thirties who had recovered from COVID-19. The sample taken for sequencing was PBMCs or T cells enriched from blood (not recorded which). The chain links TRBV3-1 (or the pseudogene TRBV3-2) with TRBJ2-5; the D gene is possibly TRBD1, with 5 bases matching. The CDR3 protein: CASSQNQGKETQYF. The nucleotide sequence is given as TGTGCCAGCAGCCAAAATCAGGGAAAAGAGACCCAGTACTTC.